This T cell receptor beta chain came from a study of T cell responses to AZD1222 COVID-19 vaccine. General study findings and limits: Breadth and depth of Spike-specific TCRs rose after two AZD1222 doses. Baseline serostatus was positive in only a handful of AZD1222 recipients. The span of vaccine-associated CD4 TCRs extended across spike, with dominance at 160-218 and 743-854. Repertoire collection took place solely once the T cell response had peaked.

As for this clone: The antigen remains unidentified.

TCRdb's copy holds only in-frame clones and misses some; the assay was immunoSEQ multiplex PCR. The data hold about 140,000 clones, with 89% observed a single time. V dropped 5 bases and J dropped 3 bases, with 10 bases sitting between them. Germline V gene lookup returns CDR1 SGHTA and CDR2 FQGTGA. This CDR3 is built from 14 residues. V gene TRBV7-3 combines with J gene TRBJ2-2; D is ambiguous. The sample here was peripheral blood, taken on day 0 of AZD1222 vaccination. The sequence was collected from an adult in good health. CDR3: CASSLVRDTGELFF. Here the CDR3 DNA reads TGTGCCAGCAGCCTTGTCCGAGACACCGGGGAGCTGTTTTTT.